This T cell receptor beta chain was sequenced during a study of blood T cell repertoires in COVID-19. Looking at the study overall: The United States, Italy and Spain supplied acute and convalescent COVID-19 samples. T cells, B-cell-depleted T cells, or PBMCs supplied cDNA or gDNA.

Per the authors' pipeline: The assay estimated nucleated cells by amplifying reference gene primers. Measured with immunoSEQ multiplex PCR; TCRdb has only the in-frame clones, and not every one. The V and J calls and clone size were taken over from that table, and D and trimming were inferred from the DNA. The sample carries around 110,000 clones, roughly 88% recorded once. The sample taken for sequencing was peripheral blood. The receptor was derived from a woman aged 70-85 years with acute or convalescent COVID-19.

For the CDR3, the DNA is TGCGCCAGCAGCTTGGCCCAGGAACCTTACGAGCAGTACTTC. It translates to CASSLAQEPYEQYF. The chain combines TRBV5-1 with TRBJ2-7; D gene unclear. The CDR3 is 14 residues long. Trimming took off 0 bases at V and 4 bases at J, with 11 bases between the two ends. Germline loops: CDR1 SGHRS, CDR2 YFSETQ.